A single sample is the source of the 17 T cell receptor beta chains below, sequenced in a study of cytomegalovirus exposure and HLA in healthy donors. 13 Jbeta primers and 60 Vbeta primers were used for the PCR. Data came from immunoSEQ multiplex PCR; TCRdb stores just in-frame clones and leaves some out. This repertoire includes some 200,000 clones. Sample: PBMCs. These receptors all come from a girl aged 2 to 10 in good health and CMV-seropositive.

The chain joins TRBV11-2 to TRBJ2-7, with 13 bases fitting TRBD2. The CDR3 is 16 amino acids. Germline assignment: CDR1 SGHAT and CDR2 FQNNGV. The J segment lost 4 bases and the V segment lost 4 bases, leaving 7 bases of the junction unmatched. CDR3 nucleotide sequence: TGTGCCAGCAGCTCCTACGGACTAGCGGGAGCATACGAGCAGTACTTC. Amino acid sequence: CASSSYGLAGAYEQYF. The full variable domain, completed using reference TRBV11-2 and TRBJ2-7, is EAGVAQSPRYKIIEKRQSVAFWCNPISGHATLYWYQQILGQGPKLLIQFQNNGVVDDSQLPKDRFSAERLKGVDSTLKIQPAKLEDSAVYLCASSSYGLAGAYEQYFGPGTRLTVT.

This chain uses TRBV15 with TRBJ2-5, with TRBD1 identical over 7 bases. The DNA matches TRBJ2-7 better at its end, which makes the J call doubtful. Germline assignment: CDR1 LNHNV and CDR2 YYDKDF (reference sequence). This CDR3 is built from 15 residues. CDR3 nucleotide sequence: TGTGCCACCAGCGACTCTGAGGGGGCAGGCTACGAGCAGTACTTC. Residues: CATSDSEGAGYEQYF.

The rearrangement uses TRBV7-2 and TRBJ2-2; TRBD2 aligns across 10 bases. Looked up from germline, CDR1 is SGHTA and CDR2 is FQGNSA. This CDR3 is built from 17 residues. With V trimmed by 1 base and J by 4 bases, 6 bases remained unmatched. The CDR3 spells CASSLDGLAATTGELFF. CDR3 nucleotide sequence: TGTGCCAGCAGCTTAGATGGACTAGCGGCCACCACCGGGGAGCTGTTTTTT.

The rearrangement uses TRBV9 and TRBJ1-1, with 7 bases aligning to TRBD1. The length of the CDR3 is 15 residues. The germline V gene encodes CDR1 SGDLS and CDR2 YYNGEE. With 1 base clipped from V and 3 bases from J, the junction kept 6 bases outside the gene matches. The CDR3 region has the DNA TGTGCCAGCAGCGTAACGACAGGGAAGGACACTGAAGCTTTCTTT. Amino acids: CASSVTTGKDTEAFF.

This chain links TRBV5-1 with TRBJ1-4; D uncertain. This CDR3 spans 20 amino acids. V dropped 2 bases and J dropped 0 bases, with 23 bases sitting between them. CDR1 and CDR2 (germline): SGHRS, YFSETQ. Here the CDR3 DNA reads TGCGCCAGCAGCTTAAATTTTGGAGCCGCCCACCTTGCAACTAATGAAAAACTGTTTTTT. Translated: CASSLNFGAAHLATNEKLFF.

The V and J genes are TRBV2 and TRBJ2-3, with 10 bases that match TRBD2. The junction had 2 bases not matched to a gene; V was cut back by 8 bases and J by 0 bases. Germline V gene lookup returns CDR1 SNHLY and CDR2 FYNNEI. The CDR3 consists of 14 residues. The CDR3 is CASPTSGSTDTQYF. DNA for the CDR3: TGTGCCAGCCCGACTAGCGGGAGCACAGATACGCAGTATTTT.

The CDR3: CASSGGEQETQYF. CDR3 nucleotides: TGTGCCAGCAGTGGGGGGGAGCAAGAGACCCAGTACTTC. The chain is built from TRBV2 and TRBJ2-5, with D perhaps TRBD2 (6 bases). The germline gives CDR1 SNHLY, CDR2 FYNNEI. V was clipped by 4 bases and J by 2 bases, with 8 bases between them. The CDR3 has 13 residues.

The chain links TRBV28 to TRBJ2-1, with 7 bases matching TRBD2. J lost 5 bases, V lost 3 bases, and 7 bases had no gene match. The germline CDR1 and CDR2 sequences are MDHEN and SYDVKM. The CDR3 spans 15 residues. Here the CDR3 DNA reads TGTGCCAGCAGTTTGGTGGGAGGGAATAACAATGAGCAGTTCTTC. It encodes CASSLVGGNNNEQFF. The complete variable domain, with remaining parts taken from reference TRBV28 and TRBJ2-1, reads DVKVTQSSRYLVKRTGEKVFLECVQDMDHENMFWYRQDPGLGLRLIYFSYDVKMKEKGDIPEGYSVSREKKERFSLILESASTNQTSMYLCASSLVGGNNNEQFFGPGTRLTVL.

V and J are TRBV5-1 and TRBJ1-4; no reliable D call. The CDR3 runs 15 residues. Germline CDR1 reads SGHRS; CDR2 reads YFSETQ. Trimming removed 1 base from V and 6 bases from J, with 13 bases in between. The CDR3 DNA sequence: TGCGCCAGCAGCTTGTCTATTGGAGGGTATGAAAAACTGTTTTTT. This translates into CASSLSIGGYEKLFF.

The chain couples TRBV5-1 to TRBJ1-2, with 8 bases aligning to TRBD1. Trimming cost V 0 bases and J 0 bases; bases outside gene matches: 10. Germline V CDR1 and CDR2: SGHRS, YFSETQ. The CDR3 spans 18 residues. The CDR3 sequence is CASSLASGGASTNYGYTF. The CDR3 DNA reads TGCGCCAGCAGCTTGGCCTCAGGGGGCGCCTCCACTAACTATGGCTACACCTTC.

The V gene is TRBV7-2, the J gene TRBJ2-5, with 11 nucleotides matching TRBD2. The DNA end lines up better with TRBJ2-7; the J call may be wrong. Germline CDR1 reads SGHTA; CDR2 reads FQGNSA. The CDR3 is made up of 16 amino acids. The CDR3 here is CASSLGTGLAGYEQYF. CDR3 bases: TGTGCCAGCAGCTTAGGTACAGGACTAGCGGGCTACGAGCAGTACTTC.

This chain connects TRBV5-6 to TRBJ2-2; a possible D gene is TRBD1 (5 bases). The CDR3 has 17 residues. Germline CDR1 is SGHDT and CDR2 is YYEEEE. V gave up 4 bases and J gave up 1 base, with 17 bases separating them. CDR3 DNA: TGTGCCAGCAGCCTTTTTAGGGGTATCAAGAACACCGGGGAGCTGTTTTTT. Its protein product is CASSLFRGIKNTGELFF.

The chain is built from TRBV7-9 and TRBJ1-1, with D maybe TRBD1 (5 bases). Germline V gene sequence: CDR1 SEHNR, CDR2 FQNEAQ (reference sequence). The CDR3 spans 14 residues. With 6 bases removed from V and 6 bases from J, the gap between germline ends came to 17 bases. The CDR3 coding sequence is TGTGCCAGCAGTCCCCCCGGGGGAGGGGCTGAAGCTTTCTTT. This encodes CASSPPGGGAEAFF.

The CDR3 spells CASSLVRGQPSYEQYF. The CDR3 nucleotides are TGTGCCAGCAGCTTAGTAAGGGGACAGCCCTCCTACGAGCAGTACTTC. The J gene is TRBJ2-7, the V gene TRBV7-8, with 7 nucleotides matching TRBD1. There are 16 residues in the CDR3. Unmatched junction bases numbered 6, after V lost 1 base and J lost 0 bases. Germline CDR1 reads SGHVS; CDR2 reads FQNEAQ.

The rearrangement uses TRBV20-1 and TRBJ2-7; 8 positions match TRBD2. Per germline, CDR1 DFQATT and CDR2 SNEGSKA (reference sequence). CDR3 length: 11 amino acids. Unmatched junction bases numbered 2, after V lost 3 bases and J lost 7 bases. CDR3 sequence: CSARPGGEQYF. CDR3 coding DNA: TGCAGTGCTAGGCCGGGGGGGGAGCAGTACTTC.

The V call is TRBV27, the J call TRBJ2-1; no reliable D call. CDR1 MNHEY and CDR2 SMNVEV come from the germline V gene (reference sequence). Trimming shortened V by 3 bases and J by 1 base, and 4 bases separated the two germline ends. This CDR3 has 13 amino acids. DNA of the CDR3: TGTGCCAGCAGTTTCGGTTCCTACAATGAGCAGTTCTTC. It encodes CASSFGSYNEQFF.

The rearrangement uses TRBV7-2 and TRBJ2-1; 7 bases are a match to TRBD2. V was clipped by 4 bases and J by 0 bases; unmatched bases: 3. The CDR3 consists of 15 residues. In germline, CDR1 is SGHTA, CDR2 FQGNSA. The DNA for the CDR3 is TGTGCCAGCAGCTCAGCGGGGAGCTCCTACAATGAGCAGTTCTTC. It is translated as CASSSAGSSYNEQFF.